What follows describes a single T cell receptor beta chain. Antigen specificity is unknown. This sample was taken from a study of cytomegalovirus exposure and HLA in healthy donors. Notes on the study in general: The authors listed 150 to 200 TCR beta chains as cytomegalovirus-associated.

CDR1 is LNHNV, CDR2 YYDKDF, per germline (reference sequence). V trimming: 1 base; J trimming: 2 bases; junction bases outside the gene matches: 5. The CDR3 extends over 17 amino acids. This PCR relied on a set of 60 Vbeta primers and 13 Jbeta primers. Here immunoSEQ multiplex PCR was the method, and the copy in TCRdb shows in-frame clones only, minus some. The listing contains about 160,000 clones. What was sequenced was PBMCs. The sequence derives from a woman aged 55-75 years in good health and CMV-seronegative. This sequence joins TRBV15 and TRBJ2-7; 13 bases are shared with TRBD2. The CDR3 DNA follows: TGTGCCACCAGCAGAGCGCCCGGGACTAGCGGGGCCTACGAGCAGTACTTC. It specifies CATSRAPGTSGAYEQYF.